The next 3 T cell receptor beta chains were all read from a single sample in a study of cytomegalovirus exposure and HLA in healthy donors (dated by TCRdb to about 2017). The library was produced with the immunoSEQ multiplex PCR assay. TCRdb's version of the immuneACCESS table is confined to in-frame rearrangements and falls short of the full clone set. An unresolved V gene accounts for under half of the shortfall where checked; the remainder is of unknown origin. Here the sample has about 160,000 clones; approximately 86% occur a single time. The top ten clones comprise 2% to 2.5% of the sample. The sequenced sample was PBMCs. Every receptor here comes from a woman aged 18-29 years in good health and CMV-seronegative.

V and J are TRBV5-6 and TRBJ2-3; weak D call: TRBD2 (5 bases). Trimming left V 2 bases short and J 1 base short, with 14 bases between. The CDR3 is made up of 16 amino acids. Germline V gene lookup returns CDR1 SGHDT and CDR2 YYEEEE. CDR3 bases: TGTGCCAGCAGCTTACGTAGGACTGGGGGCACAGATACGCAGTATTTT. It is translated as CASSLRRTGGTDTQYF.

The gene calls are TRBV19 and TRBJ1-5; 7 bases match TRBD1. Looked up from germline, CDR1 is LNHDA and CDR2 is SQIVND (reference sequence). The J segment lost 4 bases and the V segment lost 3 bases, leaving 6 bases of the junction unmatched. The CDR3 extends over 15 amino acids. As DNA, the CDR3 is TGTGCCAGTAGTATGTTGACAGGGACAAATCAGCCCCAGCATTTT. As protein: CASSMLTGTNQPQHF. Together with reference TRBV19 and TRBJ1-5, the CDR3 gives the full variable domain: DGGITQSPKYLFRKEGQNVTLSCEQNLNHDAMYWYRQDPGQGLRLIYYSQIVNDFQKGDIAEGYSVSREKKESFPLTVTSAQKNPTAFYLCASSMLTGTNQPQHFGDGTRLSIL.

The chain has TRBV5-1 and TRBJ1-4; D might be TRBD1 (6 bases). V was pared by 4 bases and J by 7 bases, with 20 bases between. This CDR3 has 16 amino acids. CDR1 is SGHRS and CDR2 is YFSETQ in the germline V gene. The CDR3 sequence: CASSPGSTGTIEKLFF. DNA for the CDR3: TGCGCCAGCAGCCCGGGTTCGACAGGAACCATTGAAAAACTGTTTTTT. Complete variable domain (other parts from reference TRBV5-1 and TRBJ1-4): KAGVTQTPRYLIKTRGQQVTLSCSPISGHRSVSWYQQTPGQGLQFLFEYFSETQRNKGNFPGRFSGRQFSNSRSEMNVSTLELGDSALYLCASSPGSTGTIEKLFFGSGTQLSVL.